This T cell receptor beta chain came from a study of CD8 T cells in Susac syndrome. Whole-study findings and limits: As the study acknowledged, the number of individuals in its TCR sequencing and HLA analysis was relatively small. Repertoires of Susac syndrome CD4+ T cells lacked clonal expansion.

After extraction with the RNeasy kit, about 0.45 to 1 ug of the RNA was reverse transcribed using random hexamers. Amplification of TCR beta CDR3 across 54 Vbeta and 13 Jbeta was performed with immunoSEQ multiplex PCR. TCRdb re-analysed the immunoSEQ multiplex PCR reads in MiXCR, keeping a single row per CDR3 protein. The repertoire consists of 210,000 or so distinct CDR3 sequences, with 94% occurring once and the leading ten covering 0.15% to 0.2%. Germline V gene lookup returns CDR1 SGHAT and CDR2 FQNNGV. V gave up 4 bases and J gave up 1 base, with 13 bases separating them. CDR3 length: 15 amino acids. Points on this clonotype: Its cognate antigen is unknown.

The receptor was isolated from a human donor with Susac syndrome. This sequence joins TRBV11-2 and TRBJ1-1, with D tentatively TRBD1 (5 bases). The sample comprised CD4+ T cells from PBMCs. This CDR3 reads CASSWSGQWNTEAFF. CDR3 sequence (DNA): TGTGCCAGCAGCTGGAGCGGACAATGGAACACTGAAGCTTTCTTT. The whole variable domain, filled in from reference TRBV11-2 and TRBJ1-1, reads EAGVAQSPRYKIIEKRQSVAFWCNPISGHATLYWYQQILGQGPKLLIQFQNNGVVDDSQLPKDRFSAERLKGVDSTLKIQPAKLEDSAVYLCASSWSGQWNTEAFFGQGTRLTVV.